Included here is one T cell receptor (beta chain) sequence, with context. The entry originates in a study of blood T cell repertoires in COVID-19. About the research overall: Samples representing acute and convalescent COVID-19 were sourced from the United States, Italy and Spain. In each case, the material was cDNA or gDNA derived from T cells, B-cell-depleted T cells, or PBMCs.

Germline CDR1 is SEHNR and CDR2 is FQNEAQ (reference sequence). V lost 5 bases to trimming and J lost 3 bases; unmatched junction nucleotides: 3. This CDR3 is 13 amino acids long. Study processing details: For nucleated cells, counts were estimated from reference gene primer amplification. Sequencing used immunoSEQ multiplex PCR; TCRdb keeps in-frame clones, though not all of them. The V and J calls and clone size are taken from that table; D and trimming were inferred from the DNA. The table records a few hundred thousand clones, 85% to 90% of them present only once. The source is a woman between 65 and 79 years old with active or convalescent COVID-19. Sequenced material: peripheral blood. V and J are TRBV7-9 and TRBJ2-5, with TRBD1 matching 7 bases. The CDR3 loop reads CASSRGQEETQYF. The CDR3 bases are TGTGCCAGCAGCCGCGGACAGGAAGAGACCCAGTACTTC.